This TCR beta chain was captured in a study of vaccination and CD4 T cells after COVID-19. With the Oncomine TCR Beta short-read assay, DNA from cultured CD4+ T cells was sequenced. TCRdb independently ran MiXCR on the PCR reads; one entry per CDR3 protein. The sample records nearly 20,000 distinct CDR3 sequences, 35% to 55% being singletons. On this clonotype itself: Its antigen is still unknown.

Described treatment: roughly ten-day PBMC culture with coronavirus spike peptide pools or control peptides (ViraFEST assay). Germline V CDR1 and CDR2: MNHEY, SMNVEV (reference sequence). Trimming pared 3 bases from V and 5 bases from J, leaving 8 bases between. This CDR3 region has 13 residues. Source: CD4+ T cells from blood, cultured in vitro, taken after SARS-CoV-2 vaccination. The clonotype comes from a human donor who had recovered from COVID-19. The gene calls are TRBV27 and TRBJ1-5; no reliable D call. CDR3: CASSFLRDQPQHF. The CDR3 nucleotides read TGTGCCAGCAGTTTTTTGCGCGATCAGCCCCAGCATTTT.